Listed below are T cell receptor beta chains from one sample, sequenced in a study of T-cell reconstitution after alpha-beta-depleted transplantation in children. TCRdb itself ran the PCR reads through MiXCR, one entry per CDR3 protein. The sample has 450,000 to 600,000 distinct CDR3 sequences, about 10% seen once; the top ten hold around 2%. Sequenced here: PBMCs, sampled before TCRalphabeta/CD19-depleted stem cell transplant. The receptors originated from a child under 10 years old with inherited bone marrow failure, due to receive a stem cell transplant. Both conserved end residues are part of each CDR3. A D gene is named only where the DNA matches it firmly. Size values are once, few and many counts, or a class for expanded clones, and some rows have none.

TRBJ2-7 TRBV12-3/TRBV12-4 . . TGTGCCAGCAGTCCCCGTGGGAACGAGCAGTACTTC CASSPRGNEQYF
TRBJ2-2 TRBV7-6 many TRBD2 TGTGCCAGCAGCTTAGGGGCTAGCGGAACCGGGGAGCTGTTTTTT CASSLGASGTGELFF
TRBJ2-5 TRBV7-9 few . TGTGCCAGCAGCCCCCCGGGCGGGAACGGGGAGACCCAGTACTTC CASSPPGGNGETQYF
TRBJ2-7 TRBV20-1 many TRBD2 TGCAGTGCTAGAGATCCCCAGCGGGGCGCCTACGAGCAGTACTTC CSARDPQRGAYEQYF
TRBJ1-6 TRBV5-1 many . TGCGCCAGCAGCCCGCTTGCGGAGTTTAATTCACCCCTCCACTTT CASSPLAEFNSPLHF
TRBJ2-5 TRBV11-2 many TRBD1 TGTGCCAGCAGCTTATATTACGGGACAGGGACTCAAGAGACCCAGTACTTC CASSLYYGTGTQETQYF
TRBJ2-6 TRBV7-9 many . TGTGCCTCCCAGCGTTGGCTAGCGTACTCTGGGGCCAACGTCCTGACTTTC CASQRWLAYSGANVLTF
TRBJ2-5 TRBV4-3 few . TGCGCCAGCAGCCAAGATTGGGGCTTCGGGGGGACCCAGTACTTC CASSQDWGFGGTQYF
TRBJ2-7 TRBV6-2/TRBV6-3 . . TGTGCCAGCAGAACTAGGGCGCTACCATACGAGCAGTACTTC CASRTRALPYEQYF
TRBJ2-7 TRBV30 few TRBD2 TGTGCCTGGAATGGACTAGCGGTACCCTACGAGCAGTACTTC CAWNGLAVPYEQYF
TRBJ2-7 TRBV13 many TRBD2 TGTGCCAGCAGCTTAGAGCCCCCCCTCCCGGGACTAGGTTCCTACGAGCAGTACTTC CASSLEPPLPGLGSYEQYF
TRBJ2-7 TRBV4-1 . TRBD2 TGCGCCAGCAGCCCCCATGAGAGCGGGAGTTTAACCTACGAGCAGTACTTC CASSPHESGSLTYEQYF
TRBJ2-5 TRBV24-1 many . TGTGCCACCAGTGATTTGCGCTCATCCGGCGATAAAGAGACCCAGTACTTC CATSDLRSSGDKETQYF
TRBJ2-2 TRBV10-3 many TRBD1 TGTGCCATCAGTGAGTTGGGACAGGGTAACACCGGGGAGCTGTTTTTT CAISELGQGNTGELFF
TRBJ1-3 TRBV5-1 many . TGCGCCAGCAGCCGGTCTCCTGGCTCTGGAAACACCATATATTTT CASSRSPGSGNTIYF
TRBJ1-2 TRBV5-1 many . TGCGCCAGCAGCTCACCGGACAAGTTCTATGGCTACACCTTC CASSSPDKFYGYTF
TRBJ1-1 TRBV20-1 few . TGCAGTGGTTCGGGGGGGAACACTGAAGCTTTCTTT CSGSGGNTEAFF
TRBJ2-2 TRBV12-3/TRBV12-4 . . TGTGCCAGCAGTCCGCCCGGGGCCTCAACCGGGGAGCTGTTTTTT CASSPPGASTGELFF
TRBJ2-1 TRBV10-3 many . TGTGCCATCAGTTCCACGGGACGGAGCTCCTACAATGAGCAGTTCTTC CAISSTGRSSYNEQFF
TRBJ2-2 TRBV15 many TRBD1 TGTGCCACCAGCGGACGACAGGGGAACACCGGGGAGCTGTTTTTT CATSGRQGNTGELFF
TRBJ2-3 TRBV20-1 . TRBD2 TGCAGTGCTATTGGAGCGGGAGGGATAATTAGCACAGATACGCAGTATTTT CSAIGAGGIISTDTQYF
TRBJ1-1 TRBV5-1 many TRBD1 TGCGCCAGCCGACAGGGAGAGAACACTGAAGCTTTCTTT CASRQGENTEAFF
TRBJ2-7 TRBV7-8 many TRBD2 TGTGCCAGCAGCTTAGACCGAGCGGGAGGCCCCGGCGAGCAGTACTTC CASSLDRAGGPGEQYF
TRBJ2-7 TRBV6-6 many . TGTGCCAGCAGTTCAGCCGGCCATGGGGCCTACGAGCAGTACTTC CASSSAGHGAYEQYF
TRBJ1-6 TRBV7-8 many TRBD1 TGTGCCAGCGCCAGGGGGAGCTCCTATAATTCACCCCTCCACTTT CASARGSSYNSPLHF
TRBJ2-3 TRBV7-6 . . TGTGCCAGCAGCTTAGCGATATTCCTCGGACGGGACACAGATACGCAGTATTTT CASSLAIFLGRDTDTQYF
TRBJ2-5 TRBV5-1 many . TGCGCCAGCAGCTCGTTACTGGAAGAGACCCAGTACTTC CASSSLLEETQYF
TRBJ2-2 TRBV4-1 many . TGCGCCAGCAGCCTAGCGGAGCAAAACACCGGGGAGCTGTTTTTT CASSLAEQNTGELFF